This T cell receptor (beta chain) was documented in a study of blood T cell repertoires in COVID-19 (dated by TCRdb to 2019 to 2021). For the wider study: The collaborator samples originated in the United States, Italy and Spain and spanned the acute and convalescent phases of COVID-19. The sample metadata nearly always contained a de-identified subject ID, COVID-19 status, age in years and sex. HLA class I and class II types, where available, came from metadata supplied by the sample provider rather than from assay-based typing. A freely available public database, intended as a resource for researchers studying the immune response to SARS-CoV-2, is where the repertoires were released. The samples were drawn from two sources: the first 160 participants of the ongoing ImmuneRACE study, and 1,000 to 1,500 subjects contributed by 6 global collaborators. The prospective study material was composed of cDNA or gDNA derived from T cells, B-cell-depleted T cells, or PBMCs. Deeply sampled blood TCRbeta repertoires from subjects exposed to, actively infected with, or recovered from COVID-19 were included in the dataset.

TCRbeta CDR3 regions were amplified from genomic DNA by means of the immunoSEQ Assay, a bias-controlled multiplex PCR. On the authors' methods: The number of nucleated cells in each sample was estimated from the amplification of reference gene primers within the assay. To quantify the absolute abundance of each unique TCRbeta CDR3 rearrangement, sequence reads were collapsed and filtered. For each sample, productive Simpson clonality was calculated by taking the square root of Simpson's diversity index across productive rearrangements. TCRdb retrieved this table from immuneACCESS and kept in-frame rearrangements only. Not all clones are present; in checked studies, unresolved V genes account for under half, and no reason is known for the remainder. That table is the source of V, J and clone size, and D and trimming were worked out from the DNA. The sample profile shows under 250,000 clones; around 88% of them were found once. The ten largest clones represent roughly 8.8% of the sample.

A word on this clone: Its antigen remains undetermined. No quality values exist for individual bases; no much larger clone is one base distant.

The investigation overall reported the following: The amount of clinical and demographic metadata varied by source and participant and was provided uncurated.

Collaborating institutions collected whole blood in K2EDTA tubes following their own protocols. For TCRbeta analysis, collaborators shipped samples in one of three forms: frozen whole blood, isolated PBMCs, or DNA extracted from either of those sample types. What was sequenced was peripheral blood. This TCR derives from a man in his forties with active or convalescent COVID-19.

The nucleotides are TGCGCCAGCAGCCAACTCGACAGGCTGGATGGCTACACCTTC. The translation is CASSQLDRLDGYTF. Recombination linked TRBV4-3 to TRBJ1-2, and the D gene may be TRBD1, 6 bases matching. The CDR3 numbers 14 residues from cysteine through phenylalanine. Only the CDR3 DNA stays, 42 bases, in frame from base 1. In the germline V gene, CDR1 corresponds to LGHNA and CDR2 to YSLEER. Trimming costs V 2 bases and J 6 bases, and their ends lie 13 bases apart.